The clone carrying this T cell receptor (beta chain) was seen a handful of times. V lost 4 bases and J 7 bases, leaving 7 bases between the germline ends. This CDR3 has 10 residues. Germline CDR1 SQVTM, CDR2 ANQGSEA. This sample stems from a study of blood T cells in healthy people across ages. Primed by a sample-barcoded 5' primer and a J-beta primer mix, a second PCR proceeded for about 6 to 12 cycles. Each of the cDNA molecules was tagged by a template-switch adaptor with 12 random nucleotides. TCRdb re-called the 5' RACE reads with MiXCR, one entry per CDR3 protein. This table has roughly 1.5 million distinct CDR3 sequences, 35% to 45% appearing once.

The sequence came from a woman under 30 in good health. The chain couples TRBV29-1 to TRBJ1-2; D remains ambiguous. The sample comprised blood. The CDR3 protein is CSVGGSGYTF. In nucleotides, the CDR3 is TGCAGCGTTGGCGGGTCTGGCTACACCTTC.